Sequencing of this TCR beta chain was carried out in a study of blood T cell repertoires in COVID-19. On the study more broadly: PBMCs, B-cell-depleted T cells, or T cells were the source of the cDNA or gDNA that made up the material.

CDR3 length: 15 amino acids. Germline V gene sequence: CDR1 SQVTM, CDR2 ANQGSEA. Trimming removed 2 bases from V and 4 bases from J; junction bases left unmatched: 10. Per the study methods: Estimated nucleated cell counts came from reference gene primer amplification. The data were produced by immunoSEQ multiplex PCR, yet TCRdb's version contains in-frame clones alone and is incomplete. That table is the source of V, J and clone size, and D and trimming were worked out from the DNA. The sample carries some 69,000 clones, around 90% recorded once. Sample: peripheral blood. This receptor was taken from a man aged 45-65 years with COVID-19, enrolled during active disease. This chain links TRBV29-1 with TRBJ2-7, with 8 bases fitting TRBD2. CDR3: CSVELPGLVSYEQYF. For the CDR3, the DNA is TGCAGCGTTGAATTACCGGGACTAGTCTCTTACGAGCAGTACTTC.